The 29 T cell receptor beta chains below come from one sample, sequenced in a study of molecular identifiers for immune sequencing clone quantification. TCRdb called the PCR reads again in MiXCR, with one record for every CDR3 protein. The sample holds about 65,000 distinct CDR3 sequences, about a fifth seen once. Sequencing was performed on naive CD8+ T cells from blood, with Jurkat cell RNA spiked in. This sample's subset: FACS-sorted CD8+CD4-CCR7+CD45RA+ naive T cells. The receptors were gathered from a human donor in good health. Some libraries in this study had Jurkat cell RNA spiked in.

This clonotype was picked up many times. The rearrangement uses TRBV6-5 and TRBJ1-3, with D uncertain. The CDR3 spans 13 residues. The V gene lost 2 bases and the J gene lost 2 bases, with 4 bases spanning the gap. From germline, CDR1 is MNHEY and CDR2 SVGAGI. The CDR3 DNA sequence: TGTGCCAGCAGTTACAGGACTGGAAACACCATATATTTT. It codes for CASSYRTGNTIYF.

Concerning this clonotype itself: Just one base apart from a much larger clone, this may be a read error. J is TRBJ1-1 and V is TRBV6-2 or TRBV6-3, with D unresolved. Germline-derived CDR1 and CDR2 are MNHEY and SVGEGT. CDR3 length: 11 amino acids. CDR3 amino acids: CASSYGFEALF. The DNA of the CDR3 is TGTGCCAGCAGTTACGGGTTCGAAGCTCTCTTT.

This clonotype has ten or more counts. The chain couples TRBV4-3 to TRBJ2-2; a weak D match, TRBD1 (5 bases). Germline V gene data show CDR1 as LGHNA and CDR2 as YSLEER. This CDR3 comprises 15 residues. Trimming left V 0 bases short and J 6 bases short, with 11 bases between. CDR3 nucleotides: TGCGCCAGCAGCCAAGATACAGGACCGTCCGGGGAGCTGTTTTTT. It is translated as CASSQDTGPSGELFF.

This clonotype has ten or more counts. V and J are TRBV2 and TRBJ2-7, with TRBD1 as a possible D gene (6 bases). Trimming took 2 bases from V and 2 from J, leaving 7 bases between them. The CDR3 covers 13 residues. From germline, CDR1 is SNHLY and CDR2 FYNNEI. The DNA for the CDR3 is TGTGCCAGCAGTGAAAGGACAGCCTACGAGCAGTACTTC. Translation gives CASSERTAYEQYF.

On this clonotype: A much larger clone lies one base from this, so it may be a read error. The chain links TRBV7-8 to TRBJ2-1; 11 positions agree with TRBD2. The CDR3 is made up of 15 amino acids. Germline loops: CDR1 SGHVS, CDR2 FQNEAQ. This CDR3 reads CASSAGLADANAQFF. As DNA, the CDR3 is TGTGCCAGCAGCGCGGGACTAGCGGATGCAAATGCGCAGTTCTTC.

The V and J genes are TRBV7-6 and TRBJ1-5, with TRBD1 identical over 7 bases. Germline trimming cut 5 bases from V and 5 bases from J; bases unmatched to any gene: 6. This CDR3 is 14 amino acids long. From germline, CDR1 is SGHVS and CDR2 FNYEAQ. CDR3: CASSPNTGDQPQHF. CDR3 bases: TGTGCCAGCAGCCCCAATACAGGGGATCAGCCCCAGCATTTT.

This clonotype showed up many times. The chain carries TRBV2 and TRBJ1-1, with unresolved D. Germline CDR1 reads SNHLY; CDR2 reads FYNNEI. Trimming left V 5 bases short and J 1 base short, with 5 bases between. This CDR3 contains 12 residues. CDR3 coding DNA: TGTGCCAGCAGTTCGTCGAACACTGAAGCTTTCTTT. The encoded protein is CASSSSNTEAFF.

DNA for the CDR3: TGTGCCAGCAGCGTGGAGAGGAGGCACACTGAAGCTTTCTTT. It yields the protein CASSVERRHTEAFF. The rearrangement joins TRBV5-3 to TRBJ1-1; no clear D. TRBV5-3 belongs to the ORF category, with a function that is uncertain. V lost 8 bases and J 3 bases, leaving 17 bases between the germline ends. The CDR3 has 14 residues.

This clonotype was seen many times. The chain employs TRBV6-5 and TRBJ2-7, with 8 bases that match TRBD1. This CDR3 region has 13 residues. The trim removed 9 bases at V and 1 base at J, leaving 5 bases unmatched. CDR1 is MNHEY and CDR2 is SVGAGI in the germline V gene. CDR3 protein: CARENRGSYEQYF. The CDR3 DNA is TGTGCCAGAGAGAACAGGGGGTCCTACGAGCAGTACTTC.

At least ten counts were recorded for this clonotype. This chain connects TRBV23-1 to TRBJ2-1, with TRBD2 matching 9 bases. TRBV23-1 has ORF status, its function being uncertain. V shed 4 bases and J 8 bases; nucleotides not matched to a gene: 24. The CDR3 is 20 amino acids. CDR3 DNA: TGCGCCAGCAGTCCCACGCCCAGTCATCCGACTGGCGGGAGGGCCGATGAGCAGTTCTTC. Translating gives CASSPTPSHPTGGRADEQFF.

In its sample, this clonotype was seen many times. The chain has TRBV7-9 and TRBJ2-2; 9 positions agree with TRBD2. Germline CDR1 reads SEHNR; CDR2 reads FQNEAQ (reference sequence). This CDR3 region has 15 residues. The J segment lost 4 bases and the V segment lost 5 bases, leaving 5 bases of the junction unmatched. The CDR3 sequence: CASSQSGRSTGELFF. DNA for the CDR3: TGTGCCAGCAGCCAGAGCGGGAGGTCCACCGGGGAGCTGTTTTTT.

This chain uses TRBV7-8 with TRBJ2-3, with D uncertain. The J call may be mistaken, given a closer DNA end match to TRBJ1-5. The CDR3 length is 16 residues. The V gene's germline CDR1 is SGHVS and CDR2 FQNEAQ. CDR3: CASSFRSFSFTDTQHF. CDR3 nucleotides: TGTGCCAGCAGCTTCCGGAGTTTCTCCTTCACAGATACGCAGCATTTT.

About this clonotype itself: One end of the junction varies from germline; a read error may be responsible. V usage is TRBV3-1 and J usage is TRBJ1-6; 7 bases align to TRBD1. Germline CDR1 is LGHDT and CDR2 is YNNKEL (reference sequence). This CDR3 is built from 17 residues. CDR3 DNA: TGTGCCAGCGGCTCCCTGGGACAGAGCTCCTATAACTCACCCCTCCACTTT. Its protein is CASGSLGQSSYNSPLHF.

In its sample, this clonotype was seen many times. V usage is TRBV7-8 and J usage is TRBJ2-3, with a weak D call TRBD2 (6 bases). The CDR3 has 16 residues. V dropped 1 base and J dropped 0 bases, with 11 bases sitting between them. Germline CDR1 and CDR2: SGHVS and FQNEAQ. CDR3 protein: CASSLVREWSTDTQYF. CDR3 sequence (DNA): TGTGCCAGCAGCTTAGTACGGGAGTGGAGCACAGATACGCAGTATTTT.

The V and J genes are TRBV30 and TRBJ2-5; 7 positions match TRBD2. V was clipped by 3 bases and J by 4 bases; unmatched bases: 5. Per germline, CDR1 GTSNPN and CDR2 SVGIG (reference sequence). The length of the CDR3 is 13 residues. The CDR3 DNA is TGTGCCTGGAGCTTGGGGGGGGGAGAGACCCAGTACTTC. Translating gives CAWSLGGGETQYF.

In this sample, this clonotype turned up many times. This rearrangement joins TRBV30 to TRBJ2-2, with 12 bases that match TRBD2. The trim removed 0 bases at V and 6 bases at J, leaving 5 bases unmatched. Germline V gene lookup returns CDR1 GTSNPN and CDR2 SVGIG (reference sequence). The CDR3 loop spans 16 amino acids. The CDR3, as DNA: TGTGCCTGGAGTGTACTAGCGGGAGGACGGGCCGGGGAGCTGTTTTTT. This sequence encodes CAWSVLAGGRAGELFF.

V and J are TRBV6-1 and TRBJ2-7; 8 bases fit TRBD2. CDR3 size: 15 residues. Germline CDR1 is MNHNS and CDR2 is SASEGT. The V gene end was trimmed by 1 base and the J gene end by 3 bases; junction bases not matched to a gene: 5. CDR3 nucleotides: TGTGCCAGCAGTGAAGTTGGGACTAGTGTCTACGAGCAGTACTTC. Translating it yields CASSEVGTSVYEQYF.

Remarks on this clonotype: Germline is not matched at one junction end, which may reflect a read error. The chain employs TRBV6-2 or TRBV6-3 and TRBJ2-1, with D unclear. The CDR3 loop spans 11 amino acids. CDR1 and CDR2 from the germline V gene are MNHEY and SVGEGT. CDR3 bases: TGTGCCTGCAGTTACTACAATGAGCAGTTCTTC. Translating gives CACSYYNEQFF.

This clonotype turned up a few times. V is TRBV12-3 or TRBV12-4 and J is TRBJ2-1; 10 bases fit TRBD2. This CDR3 spans 14 amino acids. V shed 10 bases, J shed 4 bases, and the junction held 7 bases outside the gene matches. The CDR3 coding sequence is TGTGCCACCCTTCTAGCGGGAGTTTACAATGAGCAGTTCTTC. Amino acids: CATLLAGVYNEQFF.

This clonotype was recorded many times. Mismatch with germline at one junction end may stem from a read error. The chain links TRBV7-6 to TRBJ2-3, with D maybe TRBD1 (6 bases). This CDR3 contains 16 residues. Germline CDR1 SGHVS, CDR2 FNYEAQ. For the CDR3, the DNA is TGTGCCAGCAGCTTATCGCCGATACAGGGCACCGATACGCAGTATTTT. Protein product: CASSLSPIQGTDTQYF. Together with reference TRBV7-6 and TRBJ2-3, the CDR3 gives the full variable domain: GAGVSQSPRYKVTKRGQDVALRCDPISGHVSLYWYRQALGQGPEFLTYFNYEAQQDKSGLPNDRFSAERPEGSISTLTIQRTEQRDSAMYRCASSLSPIQGTDTQYFGPGTRLTVL.

This clonotype was counted many times. This sequence joins TRBV5-4 and TRBJ1-1, with 7 nucleotides matching TRBD1. The germline V gene has CDR1 SGHNT and CDR2 YYREEE (reference sequence). There are 14 residues in the CDR3. V lost 4 bases, J lost 1 base, and 4 bases stayed unmatched. CDR3 bases: TGTGCCAGCAGCCTAGACAGGGAGAACACTGAAGCTTTCTTT. Its translation: CASSLDRENTEAFF.

This clonotype was counted many times. V and J are TRBV19 and TRBJ2-1, with TRBD2 matching 13 bases. The CDR3 contains 14 residues. Germline CDR1 reads LNHDA; CDR2 reads SQIVND (reference sequence). V shed 8 bases, J shed 8 bases, and the junction held 6 bases outside the gene matches. DNA of the CDR3: TGTGCCAGTTCGACTAGCGGGAGGTTCTATGAGCAGTTCTTC. This gives the protein CASSTSGRFYEQFF.

This clonotype has a handful of counts. A much larger clonotype is one base distant, so this may be a read error. This chain links TRBV7-9 with TRBJ2-3; D ambiguous. The CDR3 loop spans 14 amino acids. Germline V lookup: CDR1 SEHNR, CDR2 FQNEAQ (reference sequence). Here the CDR3 reads CASSRSLETNTRYF. CDR3 coding DNA: TGTGCCAGCAGCCGTTCCCTAGAAACTAATACGCGGTATTTT.

This clonotype was seen more than once but under ten times. The J gene is TRBJ2-7, the V gene TRBV3-1; no reliable D call. CDR3 size: 17 residues. Germline V gives CDR1 LGHDT, CDR2 YNNKEL (reference sequence). The V end was cut by 4 bases, the J end by 0 bases, with 19 bases between. The DNA for the CDR3 is TGTGCCAGCAGCCGTGTACTAAGAGACTTGAACTCCTACGAGCAGTACTTC. It codes for CASSRVLRDLNSYEQYF.

V gene TRBV24-1 combines with J gene TRBJ1-5; possible D gene TRBD1, 6 bases. V lost 4 bases, J lost 3 bases, and 15 bases lay in between. The CDR3 covers 16 residues. Germline V CDR1 and CDR2: KGHDR, SFDVKD. The CDR3 DNA sequence: TGTGCCACCAGTGACCTCATCGACAGGCTCAATCAGCCCCAGCATTTT. Protein sequence: CATSDLIDRLNQPQHF.

This clonotype was detected many times. This sequence joins TRBV28 and TRBJ2-3; 10 positions match TRBD2. The CDR3 has 19 amino acids. Germline CDR1 reads MDHEN; CDR2 reads SYDVKM. J gave up 0 bases and V 5 bases, and 14 bases lay outside the gene matches. DNA of the CDR3: TGTGCCAGCAGTCGGGCTAGCGGGAGCCTGCGATCTAGCACAGATACGCAGTATTTT. Its protein is CASSRASGSLRSSTDTQYF.

This clonotype was detected only a few times. The J gene is TRBJ2-5, the V gene TRBV11-2; D gene ambiguous. The V gene lost 3 bases and the J gene lost 0 bases, with 2 bases spanning the gap. Germline V gene lookup returns CDR1 SGHAT and CDR2 FQNNGV. This CDR3 spans 12 amino acids. This CDR3 reads CASSFDQETQYF. DNA for the CDR3: TGTGCCAGCAGCTTTGACCAAGAGACCCAGTACTTC. Looking up the rest from reference TRBV11-2 and TRBJ2-5 gives the full variable domain: EAGVAQSPRYKIIEKRQSVAFWCNPISGHATLYWYQQILGQGPKLLIQFQNNGVVDDSQLPKDRFSAERLKGVDSTLKIQPAKLEDSAVYLCASSFDQETQYFGPGTRLLVL.

As for this clonotype: This may come from a read error, since a much larger clone is one base off. CDR3 in amino acids: CASSPRGSGNTIYF. DNA for the CDR3: TGTGCCAGCAGCCCGCGGGGCTCTGGAAACACCATATATTTT. V is TRBV14 and J is TRBJ1-3; D gene ambiguous. This CDR3 comprises 14 residues. V gave up 4 bases and J gave up 0 bases, with 7 bases separating them. CDR1 is SGHDN and CDR2 is FVKESK in the germline V gene.

This clonotype showed up just once. Being one base from a much bigger clone, this may be a read error. V gene TRBV7-8 combines with J gene TRBJ1-1, with D uncertain. Per the germline V gene, CDR1 is SGHVS and CDR2 is FQNEAQ. This CDR3 has 14 amino acids. The CDR3 nucleotides are TGTGCCGGCAGCTTAGCAGGTGTCAGAACTGAAGCTTTCTTT. Translated: CAGSLAGVRTEAFF.